This T cell receptor beta chain was sequenced for a study of vaccination effects on CD4 cells after COVID-19 (dated by TCRdb to about 2022). For context, the study as a whole: Two doses of either the BNT162b2 or the mRNA-1273 mRNA SARS-CoV-2 vaccine were administered to participants. Pre-vaccine samples from two convalescent patients were drawn 16 days and one week before the first dose, 142 and 148 days after COVID-19 diagnosis. SARS-CoV-2 spike-specific CD4+ TCR repertoires from before and after mRNA vaccination were compared in COVID-19 convalescent patients and in infection-naive vaccine recipients. Altogether, some 11 COVID-19 convalescent patients and a few SARS-CoV-2-naive healthy vaccine recipients made up the full study. The Oncomine TCR Beta short-read assay on an Illumina iSeq 100 was used to sequence cultures from other donors in the study.

What the authors observed across the whole study: The study was limited by a small number of convalescent patients and lacked early post-infection timepoints. Among convalescent patients, the spike-reactive repertoire after vaccination was made up mainly of new vaccine-induced clones that were largely distinct from the clones induced by infection. At late post-vaccination timepoints, both infection-induced and vaccine-induced clones showed marked clonal contraction, consistent with waning T cell responses.

To identify antigen-specific CD4+ T cell clonotypes by their expansion, the ViraFEST assay first stimulated PBMC with viral peptide pools and then applied TCR sequencing. After more than 9 days of culture, CD4+ T cells were isolated with the EasySep CD4+ T cell isolation kit. PCR-confirmed SARS-CoV-2 infection had occurred in convalescent patients between March and December 2020, before the Alpha, Beta and Delta variants emerged in the United States. About 2.2 million PBMC per well were cultured in IMDM with roughly 5% human AB serum, roughly 10 IU/ml IL-2 and gentamicin, plus 10 ug/ml peptides. On days 3 and 7, half of the culture medium was replaced with fresh IL-2-containing medium. Each peptide stimulation condition was cultured in triplicate wells unless otherwise noted. Using Ficoll-Paque Plus gradient centrifugation, PBMC were separated from whole blood and then either used fresh or cryopreserved at -140C. Overlapping peptide pools spanned the spike proteins of SARS-CoV-2 and the common cold coronaviruses HCoV-NL63, HCoV-OC43 and HCoV-229E. Genomic DNA was extracted from cultured CD4+ T cells with the QIAamp micro DNA kit.

The cysteine opens and the phenylalanine closes a CDR3 of 13 amino acids. Left in the record is the CDR3 DNA by itself, 39 bases read in frame from the first base. V lost 6 bases and J lost 1 base; the stretch between them is 9 bases long. Note on this clone: The clone's antigen remains unknown. No per-base quality is available; no much larger clone lies one base away.

Libraries were built with the immunoSEQ multiplex PCR assay. TCR beta CDR3 sequencing was performed on DNA from the cultured, isolated CD4+ T cells. Regarding the original processing steps: Non-productive TCR sequences were removed and reads were trimmed to the CDR3 region, keeping CDR3s of at least 7 amino acids. Antigen-specific clonotypes were identified using the MANAFEST web app by comparison of expansion in peptide wells against reference cultures. For clones to be considered positive, expansion at FDR<0.05 versus reference and all other wells, an odds ratio above 5, and a frequency above 0.1% in two replicate wells were required. A clonotype was called cross-reactive if it was significantly expanded both in SARS-CoV-2 spike wells and in at least one common cold coronavirus spike condition. Levenshtein distance calculated with the stringdist R package was used to assess CDR3 similarity, and unrooted trees were constructed with ape in R 3.6.1. Drawn from immuneACCESS, this table holds only the in-frame rearrangements with V and J called that TCRdb kept. Clones are partly lost; checked studies trace under half to an unresolved V gene and leave the rest unexplained. V, J and clone size are those of that table, while D and trimming were read from the DNA. In this sample the table shows approximately 33,000 clones, approximately 78% of which occur a single time. The top ten clonotypes cover 15% to 20% of the sample.

The V and J genes are TRBV12-3 or TRBV12-4 and TRBJ1-1; a confident D gene designation cannot be given. The receptor's source is a human donor who had a prior SARS-CoV-2 infection. This sample comprised CD4+ T cells from PBMCs cultured with HCoV-NL63 spike peptides, obtained before COVID-19 vaccination. In light of the paper, this sample's cell subset or site label describes: HCoV-NL63 spike overlapping peptide pool stimulation. The nucleotide sequence is given as TGTGCCAGCAGCCTCGGACCGAACACTGAAGCTTTCTTT. It codes for CASSLGPNTEAFF.